This T cell receptor beta chain was captured by sequencing in a study of radiation and T cells in renal cell carcinoma. Notes on this clone: Its target is unknown.

The repertoire was sequenced with immunoSEQ multiplex PCR; TCRdb's copy has only in-frame clones and lacks some. The sample lists some 64,000 clones, about 80% occurring once. This CDR3 has 16 residues. Germline CDR1 WNHNN, CDR2 SYGVQD (reference sequence). The V segment lost 3 bases and the J segment 5 bases; nucleotides outside the gene matches: 8. Noted time point: blood 4 weeks post-SBRT, at nephrectomy. Treatment in this sample: 15 Gy SBRT to primary tumor, nephrectomy 4 weeks later. Nephrectomy followed 15 Gy stereotactic body radiation by 4 weeks. After SBRT, blood was collected at 2 and 4 weeks, plus baseline. The tumor was a clear cell renal cell carcinoma. General observations from the study: Baseline intratumoral clonotype presence is unknown without pretreatment biopsies.

The V and J genes are TRBV10-1 and TRBJ2-3, with 10 bases lining up with TRBD2. The clonotype originates from a man between 60 and 75 years old with renal cell carcinoma. The material sequenced was blood, taken from a patient whose treatment included radiotherapy and nephrectomy. The CDR3 sequence: CASSESSGRLGDTQYF. The CDR3 DNA follows: TGCGCCAGCAGTGAAAGTAGCGGGAGGTTGGGAGATACGCAGTATTTT.